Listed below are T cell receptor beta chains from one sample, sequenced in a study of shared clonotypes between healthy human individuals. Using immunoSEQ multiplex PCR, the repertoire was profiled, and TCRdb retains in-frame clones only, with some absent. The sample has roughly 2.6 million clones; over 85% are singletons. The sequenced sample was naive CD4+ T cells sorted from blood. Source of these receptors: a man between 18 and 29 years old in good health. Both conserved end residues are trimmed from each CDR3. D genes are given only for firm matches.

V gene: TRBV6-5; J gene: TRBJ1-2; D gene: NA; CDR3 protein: ASSSHSGRGYT
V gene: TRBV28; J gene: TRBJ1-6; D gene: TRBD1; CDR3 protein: ASYTPGRQGHNSPLH
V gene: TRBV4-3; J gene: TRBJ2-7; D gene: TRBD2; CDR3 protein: ASSSGLEGFYEQY
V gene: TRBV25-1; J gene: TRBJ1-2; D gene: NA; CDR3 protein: AIKDDGYT
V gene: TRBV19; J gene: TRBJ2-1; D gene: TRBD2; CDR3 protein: ASRAGGFRYNEQF
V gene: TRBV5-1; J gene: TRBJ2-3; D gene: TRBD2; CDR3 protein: ASSRYSGGQSTDTQY
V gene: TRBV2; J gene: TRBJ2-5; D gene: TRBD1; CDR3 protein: ASRGTGPSY
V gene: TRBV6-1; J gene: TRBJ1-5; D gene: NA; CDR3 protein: AGSSGVLNQPQH
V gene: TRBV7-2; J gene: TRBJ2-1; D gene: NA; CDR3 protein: ASSPWDQGGQYNEQF
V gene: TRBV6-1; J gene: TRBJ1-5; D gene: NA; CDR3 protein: ASSEGGSHSNQPQH
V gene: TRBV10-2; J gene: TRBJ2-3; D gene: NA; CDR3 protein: ASSPPGSASKTDTQY
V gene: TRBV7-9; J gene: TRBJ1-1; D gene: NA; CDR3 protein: ASSFPGGGGNTEAF
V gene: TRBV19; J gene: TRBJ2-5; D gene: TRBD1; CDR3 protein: ASSIGGTEQKETQY
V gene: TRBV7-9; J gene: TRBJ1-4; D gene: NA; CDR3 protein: ASSSARATNEKLF
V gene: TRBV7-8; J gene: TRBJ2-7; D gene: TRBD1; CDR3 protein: ASSFGTGTYEQY
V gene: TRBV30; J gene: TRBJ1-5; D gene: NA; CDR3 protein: AWKSGGNQPQH